The 32 T cell receptor beta chains listed next were all sequenced from one sample in a study of cytomegalovirus exposure and HLA in healthy donors. Amplification used 60 Vbeta primers and 13 Jbeta primers. Clones were read by immunoSEQ multiplex PCR, and TCRdb kept only the in-frame ones, dropping some. The repertoire includes around 190,000 clones, 60% to 80% of them detected once, and 2% to 2.5% sits in the top ten. The sequencing input was PBMCs. These receptors all come from a man aged 55 to 70 in good health and CMV-seronegative.

The chain combines TRBV4-2 with TRBJ1-1, with 8 bases identical to TRBD1. CDR1 LGHNA and CDR2 YNFKEQ come from the germline V gene. There are 15 residues in the CDR3. With 4 bases clipped from V and 6 bases from J, the junction kept 10 bases outside the gene matches. This CDR3 reads CASSLDRGMVAEAFF. The CDR3 nucleotides are TGTGCCAGCAGCCTAGACAGGGGTATGGTTGCTGAAGCTTTCTTT.

The rearrangement joins TRBV29-1 to TRBJ2-2, with 11 positions matching TRBD2. V gave up 3 bases and J gave up 0 bases; unmatched junction bases: 3. Germline V lookup: CDR1 SQVTM, CDR2 ANQGSEA. This CDR3 has 16 residues. The CDR3 spells CSVEVAGGPNTGELFF. CDR3 DNA: TGCAGCGTTGAGGTAGCGGGAGGGCCGAACACCGGGGAGCTGTTTTTT.

The rearrangement joins TRBV2 to TRBJ2-7, with TRBD1 identical over 9 bases. The germline CDR1 and CDR2 sequences are SNHLY and FYNNEI. This CDR3 is built from 15 residues. After removal of 1 base from V and 5 bases from J, the junction contained 6 bases not matched to a gene. As DNA, the CDR3 is TGTGCCAGCAGTGAAGGGGACAGGGAGCAGGACGAGCAGTACTTC. Translation: CASSEGDREQDEQYF.

This chain uses TRBV6-5 with TRBJ2-5; 7 bases fit TRBD2. The V and J ends lost 8 bases and 1 base, in that order; junction bases with no gene match: 4. Germline-derived CDR1 and CDR2 are MNHEY and SVGAGI. The CDR3 consists of 13 residues. CDR3 nucleotide sequence: TGTGCCAGCGACCCGGGGGGCCAAGAGACCCAGTACTTC. Protein: CASDPGGQETQYF.

This clone was counted between two and nine times. The rearrangement uses TRBV25-1 and TRBJ2-3, with D possibly being TRBD2 (7 bases). There are 16 residues in the CDR3. Trimming took off 1 base at V and 7 bases at J, with 18 bases between the two ends. Per the germline V gene, CDR1 is MGHDK and CDR2 is SYGVNS. This chain's CDR3 is CASSELRTGGTNTQYF. The CDR3, as DNA: TGTGCCAGCAGTGAATTAAGGACGGGGGGCACGAATACGCAGTATTTT.

The chain is built from TRBV14 and TRBJ2-7, with a weak D call TRBD2 (7 bases). This CDR3 has 17 amino acids. V was clipped by 2 bases and J by 0 bases, with 17 bases between them. Germline loops: CDR1 SGHDN, CDR2 FVKESK. DNA of the CDR3: TGTGCCAGCAGCCAACTAGCCTTAGGGGGGGCCTCCTACGAGCAGTACTTC. This encodes CASSQLALGGASYEQYF.

The chain combines TRBV7-9 with TRBJ2-7, with D perhaps matching TRBD1 (6 bases). Between the trimmed V and J ends, which lost 5 bases and 2 bases, there was a span of 13 bases. In germline, CDR1 is SEHNR, CDR2 FQNEAQ (reference sequence). The CDR3 has 14 residues. The CDR3 sequence: CASSPLQGPYEQYF. The CDR3, as DNA: TGTGCCAGCAGCCCATTACAGGGCCCCTACGAGCAGTACTTC.

This clone was counted a few times. The chain links TRBV7-9 to TRBJ1-1; D unclear. The V end lost 2 bases, the J end lost 1 base, and 5 bases lay between the germline ends. The CDR3 sequence is 13 residues long. Looked up from germline, CDR1 is SEHNR and CDR2 is FQNEAQ (reference sequence). The CDR3 nucleotides read TGTGCCAGCAGCTTATGGCAGAACACTGAAGCTTTCTTT. This codes for CASSLWQNTEAFF.

The chain joins TRBV9 to TRBJ2-2; no definite D call. In germline, CDR1 is SGDLS, CDR2 YYNGEE. The ends were cut back, 0 bases at V and 0 bases at J, with 9 bases in the middle. This CDR3 has 16 amino acids. CDR3 DNA sequence: TGTGCCAGCAGCGTAGCCCAGATCCCGAACACCGGGGAGCTGTTTTTT. This codes for CASSVAQIPNTGELFF.

V is TRBV29-1 and J is TRBJ2-1; 7 nucleotides match TRBD2. Germline CDR1 reads SQVTM; CDR2 reads ANQGSEA. The CDR3 sequence is 13 residues long. The chain's CDR3 is CTAHRPGGNEQFF. In nucleotides, the CDR3 is TGCACCGCTCACCGACCGGGGGGCAATGAGCAGTTCTTC.

The V and J genes are TRBV7-2 and TRBJ2-7; weak D call: TRBD2 (5 bases). Germline CDR1 and CDR2: SGHTA and FQGNSA. V lost 5 bases and J 4 bases, leaving 21 bases between the germline ends. This CDR3 has 16 residues. The CDR3, as DNA: TGTGCCAGCAGCCCCAACGGAATGGGAGTAGGATACGAGCAGTACTTC. This translates into CASSPNGMGVGYEQYF. The entire variable domain, with the rest obtained from reference TRBV7-2 and TRBJ2-7, is as follows: GAGVSQSPSNKVTEKGKDVELRCDPISGHTALYWYRQSLGQGLEFLIYFQGNSAPDKSGLPSDRFSAERTGGSVSTLTIQRTQQEDSAVYLCASSPNGMGVGYEQYFGPGTRLTVT.

About this clone: At one end the junction does not follow the germline gene, possibly because of a read error. The chain combines TRBV6-1 with TRBJ2-7; 12 nucleotides match TRBD2. This CDR3 region has 13 residues. Germline-derived CDR1 and CDR2 are MNHNS and SASEGT. CDR3 in DNA: TGTGCCAGCAGTGCTGCACTAGCGGGGGGATTTAACTTC. Translating gives CASSAALAGGFNF.

V gene TRBV19 combines with J gene TRBJ1-2; possibly TRBD1 for D (6 bases). Per the germline V gene, CDR1 is LNHDA and CDR2 is SQIVND (reference sequence). The CDR3 length is 14 residues. V lost 0 bases to trimming and J lost 4 bases, with 9 bases between them. CDR3 residues: CASSIDGQRYGYTF. The CDR3 nucleotides read TGTGCCAGTAGTATAGACGGACAGCGCTATGGCTACACCTTC.

CDR3 nucleotides: TGTGCCAGTACCCCGGGACAACTAACCGGGGAGCTGTTTTTT. This gives the protein CASTPGQLTGELFF. V usage is TRBV19 and J usage is TRBJ2-2; a possible D gene is TRBD1 (6 bases). Germline V gene data show CDR1 as LNHDA and CDR2 as SQIVND (reference sequence). There are 14 residues in the CDR3. V lost 7 bases to trimming and J lost 5 bases, with 14 bases between them.

A remark on this clone: One end of the junction varies from germline; a read error may be responsible. The same CDR3 is also encoded by other DNA sequences in this sample. The chain joins TRBV7-9 to TRBJ2-4; D is possibly TRBD1 (6 bases). Germline-derived CDR1 and CDR2 are SEHNR and FQNEAQ (reference sequence). This CDR3 comprises 12 residues. CDR3 in amino acids: CASSLLSGVGRF. CDR3 in DNA: TGTGCCAGCAGCCTACTGTCAGGGGTCGGTCGATTC.

The CDR3 region is CASSPGTSGSYEQYF. The CDR3 DNA is TGCGCCAGCAGCCCCGGGACTAGCGGCTCCTACGAGCAGTACTTC. This sequence joins TRBV4-3 and TRBJ2-7; TRBD2 matches at 11 bases. V trimming: 4 bases; J trimming: 0 bases; junction bases outside the gene matches: 2. The CDR3 length is 15 residues. Germline CDR1 is LGHNA and CDR2 is YSLEER.

The CDR3 spells CASSEGQGRQFF. The CDR3 bases are TGTGCCAGCAGTGAGGGGCAGGGAAGGCAGTTCTTC. This rearrangement joins TRBV6-1 to TRBJ2-1; possible D gene TRBD1, 5 bases. V lost 3 bases and J lost 12, with 12 bases in between. The germline V gene encodes CDR1 MNHNS and CDR2 SASEGT. The CDR3 length is 12 residues.

V and J are TRBV6-1 and TRBJ1-1; D gene ambiguous. V was trimmed by 6 bases and J by 0 bases, leaving 5 bases between them. Germline CDR1 reads MNHNS; CDR2 reads SASEGT. CDR3 size: 12 residues. This CDR3 reads CASREMNTEAFF. CDR3 DNA sequence: TGTGCCAGCAGGGAGATGAACACTGAAGCTTTCTTT.

Of note for this clone: Sequence at one end of the junction differs from germline and may be a read error. The chain recombines TRBV7-9 with TRBJ2-3, with 10 bases aligning to TRBD2. Germline V gives CDR1 SEHNR, CDR2 FQNEAQ (reference sequence). The CDR3 is 16 amino acids. The CDR3 sequence: CSSSLIAGGMADTQYF. In DNA form, the CDR3 reads TGTTCCAGCAGCTTGATAGCGGGGGGCATGGCAGATACGCAGTATTTT.

The chain has TRBV9 and TRBJ1-3; no clear D. The V end was cut by 4 bases, the J end by 0 bases, with 11 bases between. Germline V CDR1 and CDR2: SGDLS, YYNGEE. The CDR3 has 15 residues. The CDR3 coding sequence is TGTGCCAGCAGCCCCCTAGCTGCCTCTGGAAACACCATATATTTT. Translation gives CASSPLAASGNTIYF.

This clone was observed a few times. The rearrangement uses TRBV5-1 and TRBJ2-3; 7 positions agree with TRBD2. Germline lookup yields CDR1 SGHRS and CDR2 YFSETQ. With 4 bases clipped from V and 2 bases from J, the junction kept 10 bases outside the gene matches. This CDR3 spans 16 amino acids. CDR3 DNA sequence: TGCGCCAGCAGCCCTCAAGCGGGACTCCACACAGATACGCAGTATTTT. Its protein is CASSPQAGLHTDTQYF.

This sequence joins TRBV2 and TRBJ1-5; D uncertain. This CDR3 is built from 13 residues. Germline CDR1 is SNHLY and CDR2 is FYNNEI. V gave up 3 bases and J gave up 4 bases, with 7 bases separating them. The CDR3, as DNA: TGTGCCAGCAGTGAGGCCGGGAATCAGCCCCAGCATTTT. The encoded protein is CASSEAGNQPQHF.

The gene calls are TRBV6-6 and TRBJ2-7, with 8 bases aligning to TRBD1. V lost 6 bases, J lost 3 bases, and 7 bases stayed unmatched. There are 14 residues in the CDR3. Germline lookup yields CDR1 MNHNY and CDR2 SVGAGI (reference sequence). CDR3 DNA: TGTGCCAGCAGACGACAGGGGCGTTACTACGAGCAGTACTTC. As protein: CASRRQGRYYEQYF.

J is TRBJ2-6 and V is TRBV5-4; TRBD2 agrees at 10 bases. CDR1 is SGHNT, CDR2 YYREEE, per germline (reference sequence). This CDR3 is built from 19 residues. V shed 6 bases and J 0 bases; nucleotides not matched to a gene: 12. The CDR3 region is CASNPAPAGGSSGANVLTF. In nucleotides, the CDR3 is TGTGCCAGCAACCCAGCACCAGCGGGGGGGAGCTCTGGGGCCAACGTCCTGACTTTC.

The CDR3 region is CARKLKYSNQPQHF. CDR3 DNA sequence: TGTGCCAGGAAACTAAAATATAGCAATCAGCCCCAGCATTTT. V gene TRBV19 combines with J gene TRBJ1-5, with no clear D. The CDR3 consists of 14 residues. Between the trimmed V and J ends, which lost 9 bases and 0 bases, there was a span of 12 bases. CDR1 and CDR2 (germline): LNHDA, SQIVND (reference sequence).

The table lists this clone with a count of one. The chain combines TRBV13 with TRBJ2-5; 8 bases map to TRBD1. The end of the DNA aligns better with TRBJ2-7, so the J call may be wrong. This CDR3 comprises 15 residues. Per the germline V gene, CDR1 is PRHDT and CDR2 is FYEKMQ (reference sequence). CDR3 sequence reads: CASSLEQGGPYEQYF. The CDR3 DNA follows: TGTGCCAGCAGCTTAGAACAGGGGGGCCCCTACGAGCAGTACTTC.

The chain joins TRBV10-3 to TRBJ2-5; 8 nucleotides line up with TRBD1. The CDR3 has 14 residues. The germline CDR1 and CDR2 sequences are ENHRY and SYGVKD. The junction had 10 bases not matched to a gene; V was cut back by 11 bases and J by 2 bases. CDR3 in amino acids: CAVSSTGGQETQYF. The DNA for the CDR3 is TGTGCCGTCTCTAGCACAGGGGGGCAAGAGACCCAGTACTTC.

The genes are TRBV7-2 and TRBJ2-1; 12 bases are a match to TRBD2. The CDR3 contains 17 residues. The germline V gene encodes CDR1 SGHTA and CDR2 FQGNSA. V lost 5 bases, J lost 4 bases, and 9 bases stayed unmatched. The CDR3 loop is CASSPQSGTSGYNEQFF. CDR3 in DNA: TGTGCCAGCAGCCCCCAATCCGGGACTAGCGGGTACAATGAGCAGTTCTTC.

The rearrangement links TRBV7-6 to TRBJ2-3, with a tentative D call TRBD2 (5 bases). Germline lookup yields CDR1 SGHVS and CDR2 FNYEAQ. The germline V and J ends were trimmed by 5 bases and 4 bases, with 22 bases remaining between them. The CDR3 has 17 amino acids. CDR3 DNA sequence: TGTGCCAGCAGCAAGCGGTTGAGCGACCTACTGCCAGATACGCAGTATTTT. Residues: CASSKRLSDLLPDTQYF.

The sample holds a few counts of this clone. The chain recombines TRBV30 with TRBJ2-7; TRBD1 might be the D (5 bases). V lost 4 bases to trimming and J lost 6 bases, with 16 bases between them. The CDR3 contains 13 residues. Germline V gene data show CDR1 as GTSNPN and CDR2 as SVGIG (reference sequence). The CDR3 coding sequence is TGTGCCTGGACTCTACCTCAGGGCTGCGAGCAGTACTTC. Translating it yields CAWTLPQGCEQYF. Combining the CDR3 with reference TRBV30 and TRBJ2-7 gives the whole variable domain SQTIHQWPATLVQPVGSPLSLECTVEGTSNPNLYWYRQAAGRGLQLLFYSVGIGQISSEVPQNLSASRPQDRQFILSSKKLLLSDSGFYLCAWTLPQGCEQYFGPGTRLTVT.

CDR3 nucleotides: TGCGCCAGCAGCTTGGGGACTAGCGGAGCAGATACGCAGTATTTT. As protein: CASSLGTSGADTQYF. The chain joins TRBV5-1 to TRBJ2-3; 10 bases are a match to TRBD2. After removal of 0 bases from V and 4 bases from J, the junction contained 2 bases not matched to a gene. Per the germline V gene, CDR1 is SGHRS and CDR2 is YFSETQ. The CDR3 extends over 15 amino acids.

The V call is TRBV5-1, the J call TRBJ1-6; D is unclear. This CDR3 contains 14 residues. Germline V lookup: CDR1 SGHRS, CDR2 YFSETQ. Deletions cut 3 bases from V and 7 bases from J, with 11 bases between. DNA for the CDR3: TGCGCCAGCAGCTATAACAGAGAAAATTCACCCCTCCACTTT. It yields the protein CASSYNRENSPLHF. The full variable domain, with the rest looked up from reference TRBV5-1 and TRBJ1-6, is KAGVTQTPRYLIKTRGQQVTLSCSPISGHRSVSWYQQTPGQGLQFLFEYFSETQRNKGNFPGRFSGRQFSNSRSEMNVSTLELGDSALYLCASSYNRENSPLHFGNGTRLTVT.